This TCR beta chain stems from a study of shared clonotypes between healthy human individuals. This CDR3 spans 15 amino acids. Germline V gives CDR1 MNHEY, CDR2 SMNVEV (reference sequence). Trimming took off 6 bases at V and 3 bases at J, with 18 bases between the two ends. Naive CD8 isolation took CD45RO-negative cells positively selected for CCR7 and excluded terminally differentiated effector memory CD45RA+ cells. Profiling relied on immunoSEQ multiplex PCR, and the TCRdb table lists in-frame clones only, not all of them. The top ten hold more than 1.5% of the sample, which has about 1.9 million clones, 90% to 95% seen once.

This TCR was recovered from a young man in good health. Some clones in this sample may be carry-over from other donors' samples. The V gene is TRBV27, the J gene TRBJ2-7; D is undetermined. Sequencing was done on a sample of naive CD8+ T cells from PBMCs. The CDR3 DNA sequence: TGTGCCAGCAGCTCCTCTTTCGGACGGATCTACGAGCAGTACTTC. Translated: CASSSSFGRIYEQYF.